Listed below are T cell receptor beta chains from one sample, sequenced in a study of T cell responses to AZD1222 COVID-19 vaccine. This table comes from immunoSEQ multiplex PCR, and its TCRdb copy is limited to in-frame clones, with some not included. The sample carries roughly 110,000 clones, just over 90% recorded once. The sample consisted of peripheral blood, taken on day 0 of AZD1222 vaccination. These receptors originate from an adult in good health. Each CDR3 is given with its conserved first and last residue. The order of the fields is V gene, D gene, J gene, clone size, CDR3 DNA, CDR3 protein. The D gene is left open where the match is weak. Only part of the rows carry a size: once, few, many, or a class if the clone is expanded.

>TRBV30|-|TRBJ2-3|-
TGTGCCTGGAGTCCGCCCTCCCCCGGGACCATTACCTTTCGGGATACGCAGTATTTT
CAWSPPSPGTITFRDTQYF
>TRBV29-1|-|TRBJ2-7|-
TGCAGCGTTGTCCCAGAAGACAGATACTCCTACGAGCAGTACTTC
CSVVPEDRYSYEQYF
>TRBV30|TRBD1|TRBJ1-6|-
TGTGCCTGGGCTACCTACGGACAGGTTGTTTCACCCCTCCACTTT
CAWATYGQVVSPLHF
>TRBV20-1|-|TRBJ1-5|once
TGCAGTGCTAGTGAGGGTTGGAGCAATCAGCCCCAGCATTTT
CSASEGWSNQPQHF
>TRBV4-3|-|TRBJ2-7|-
TGCGCCAGCAGCCAAGATGGTCAGGGAGGATACGAGCAGTACTTC
CASSQDGQGGYEQYF
>TRBV9|TRBD1|TRBJ2-7|-
TGTGCCAGCAGCGCAGGGGGACCATACGAGCAGTACTTC
CASSAGGPYEQYF
>TRBV4-3|-|TRBJ1-2|-
TGCGCCAGCAGCCATGAACAGGGATATGGCTACACCTTC
CASSHEQGYGYTF
>TRBV9|-|TRBJ1-6|-
TGTGCCAGCAGCACCCAAGCTGTGAATTCACCCCTCCACTTT
CASSTQAVNSPLHF
>TRBV6-6|-|TRBJ1-3|-
TGTGCCAGCAGTTACTCTGGGCAACTGGGAAACACCATATATTTT
CASSYSGQLGNTIYF
>TRBV7-9|TRBD1|TRBJ2-5|-
TGTGCCAGCAGCTTAGTCGGACAGGGGGAAGAGACCCAGTACTTC
CASSLVGQGEETQYF
>TRBV6-5|TRBD1|TRBJ1-5|-
TGTGCCAGCAGCCAGGGACAGGGCAATCAGCCCCAGCATTTT
CASSQGQGNQPQHF
>TRBV11-2|-|TRBJ1-1|-
TGTGCCAGCAGCTTAAGGCAGACGAACACTGAAGCTTTCTTT
CASSLRQTNTEAFF
>TRBV9|-|TRBJ2-7|-
TGTGCCAGCAGCGTAGGAGTTAAGGCACCCTCCTACGAGCAGTACTTC
CASSVGVKAPSYEQYF